Presented here are 10 T cell receptor beta chains from one specimen sequenced in a study of quantifying T cell responses using KT2 cells. Study summary: Reverse transcription used primers in the TCR alpha and beta constant regions.

A single-stranded UMI oligo with SP2 sequence was ligated to cDNA 3' ends. The first PCR ran 4 to 5 cycles with an equimolar RC1.1 and RC1.2 beta primer mix. TCRdb re-analysed the UMI-ligation and nested PCR reads in MiXCR, keeping a single row per CDR3 protein. The data contain some 33,000 distinct CDR3 sequences, over 9% of them singletons. The sample was PBMCs spiked with cells of the T cell clone KT2. These receptors were taken from a human donor.

This clonotype came up a few times. The chain carries TRBV2 and TRBJ2-7; possibly TRBD2 for D (6 bases). V gave up 4 bases and J gave up 0 bases, with 13 bases separating them. CDR1 and CDR2 from the germline V gene are SNHLY and FYNNEI. The length of the CDR3 is 15 residues. The DNA for the CDR3 is TGTGCCAGCAGTGCGGCTAGCGCTATCTCCTACGAGCAGTACTTC. This gives the protein CASSAASAISYEQYF.

This clonotype was seen a few times. This rearrangement joins TRBV5-4 to TRBJ2-2; no definite D call. Germline CDR1 SGHNT, CDR2 YYREEE (reference sequence). The CDR3 consists of 14 residues. Trimming removed 1 base at V and 5 bases at J, with 9 bases between. CDR3 protein: CASSLSYGTGELFF. The CDR3 DNA reads as TGTGCCAGCAGCTTGAGTTACGGGACCGGGGAGCTGTTTTTT.

The sample holds many counts of this clonotype. The J gene is TRBJ2-7, the V gene TRBV27; the match to TRBD1 covers 9 bases. Per the germline V gene, CDR1 is MNHEY and CDR2 is SMNVEV (reference sequence). V lost 7 bases to trimming and J lost 0 bases; unmatched junction nucleotides: 7. The length of the CDR3 is 15 residues. The DNA of the CDR3 is TGTGCCAGCAAAGAAGTGACAGGGGGCTCCTACGAGCAGTACTTC. This codes for CASKEVTGGSYEQYF.

This clonotype occurred many times. The rearrangement uses TRBV20-1 and TRBJ2-7; D assignment may be TRBD1 or TRBD2 (6 bases each). V was cut by 0 bases and J by 5 bases, with 14 bases left in between. The CDR3 runs 14 residues. CDR1 is DFQATT and CDR2 is SNEGSKA in the germline V gene (reference sequence). CDR3 amino acids: CSAREGGLINEQYF. Here the CDR3 DNA reads TGCAGTGCTAGAGAAGGGGGGCTGATCAACGAGCAGTACTTC.

This clonotype turned up a few times. In DNA form, the CDR3 reads TGTGCCAGCGATTTTTATGGCTACACCTTC. It codes for CASDFYGYTF. This chain uses TRBV2 with TRBJ1-2; D gene uncertain. V was trimmed by 8 bases and J by 5 bases, leaving 6 bases between them. The CDR3 has 10 residues. Germline V lookup: CDR1 SNHLY, CDR2 FYNNEI.

The rearrangement uses TRBV12-3 or TRBV12-4 and TRBJ2-2; 9 positions match TRBD2. Trimming removed 0 bases from V and 6 bases from J; junction bases left unmatched: 2. The CDR3 is 15 amino acids. This chain's CDR3 is CASSLAAGGPGELFF. As DNA, the CDR3 is TGTGCCAGCAGTTTAGCAGCGGGGGGCCCCGGGGAGCTGTTTTTT.

As for this clonotype: This may stem from a read error, because a much larger clone lies one nucleotide away. The rearrangement joins TRBV20-1 to TRBJ2-3; 8 nucleotides align to TRBD2. CDR3 size: 15 residues. V lost 6 bases and J lost 0; bases outside the gene matches: 8. Germline values: CDR1 DFQATT, CDR2 SNEGSKA (reference sequence). The CDR3 sequence: CSALRAGASTDTQYF. The CDR3 nucleotides read TGCAGTGCGCTAAGAGCGGGGGCTAGCACAGATACGCAGTATTTT.

This clonotype was observed a handful of times. The genes are TRBV20-1 and TRBJ2-4, with 10 positions matching TRBD2. CDR3 length: 17 residues. With 0 bases clipped from V and 8 bases from J, the junction kept 13 bases outside the gene matches. Germline V gene sequence: CDR1 DFQATT, CDR2 SNEGSKA (reference sequence). The CDR3 spells CSARDLVAGGPQDIQYF. The DNA of the CDR3 is TGCAGTGCTAGAGATTTAGTAGCGGGAGGCCCCCAGGACATTCAGTACTTC.

This clonotype appeared a few times. This rearrangement joins TRBV15 to TRBJ2-3, with 9 nucleotides matching TRBD2. The J segment lost 5 bases and the V segment lost 0 bases, leaving 15 bases of the junction unmatched. The CDR3 sequence is 19 residues long. Germline CDR1 and CDR2: LNHNV and YYDKDF (reference sequence). CDR3 nucleotide sequence: TGTGCCACCAGCAGAGATGGGATCGGGGTCGCGGGAGGGCGAGATACGCAGTATTTT. This codes for CATSRDGIGVAGGRDTQYF.

This rearrangement joins TRBV4-1 to TRBJ1-6, with 7 bases that match TRBD1. The CDR3 contains 16 residues. V lost 1 base and J lost 7; bases outside the gene matches: 7. CDR1 is MGHRA, CDR2 YSYEKL, per germline. The CDR3 protein is CASSQGSRGLNSPLHF. The CDR3 bases are TGCGCCAGCAGCCAAGGATCGAGGGGGCTCAATTCACCCCTCCACTTT.